This TCR beta chain came from a study of cytomegalovirus exposure and HLA in healthy donors. A single count supports this clone. The antigen remains unidentified. Germline CDR1 MDHEN, CDR2 SYDVKM. The length of the CDR3 is 14 residues. Trimming removed 4 bases at V and 4 bases at J, with 11 bases between. 13 Jbeta primers and 60 Vbeta primers were used for the PCR. Under the authors' procedure: An analysis performed later counted roughly 79 million unique TCR beta chains (roughly 11 million of them shared). Clones were sequenced by immunoSEQ multiplex PCR, and TCRdb holds only the in-frame ones, with some missing. V, J and clone size reflect that table, while D and trimming were determined from the DNA. Of some 160,000 clones in the sample, roughly 82% were seen once. All the people who gave samples were healthy bone marrow donors. Whereas donors were nominally healthy upon sampling, unrecorded immune exposures were probable.

Study outcomes and limitations: Later on, an analysis tied approximately 17,000 TCR beta sequences to HLA alleles at 0.05 false discovery rate.

V gene TRBV28 combines with J gene TRBJ1-5; D not resolved. Specimen: PBMCs. This receptor was taken from a woman between 50 and 59 years old in good health and CMV-seronegative. This CDR3 is CASSSPDWNQPQHF. CDR3 nucleotide sequence: TGTGCCAGCAGTTCCCCGGACTGGAATCAGCCCCAGCATTTT.